This TCR beta chain was recovered during a study of vaccination effects on CD4 cells after COVID-19. Study-wide context: Samples were taken post-vaccine, and their median timing was 72 days after the second dose. Study results and caveats: Late post-vaccination samples showed marked contraction of infection- and vaccine-induced clones.

Prior to sequencing, the ViraFEST assay stimulated PBMC with viral peptide pools, which expanded the antigen-specific CD4+ T cells. Researchers isolated CD4+ T cells once less than 13 days of culture had elapsed. The infection with SARS-CoV-2 (confirmed by PCR) occurred in this person between March and December 2020. Each participant received a vaccine that was either BNT162b2 or mRNA-1273, given as two doses. Supplemented with around 9.6 IU/ml IL-2 and 9.5 to 10 ug/ml peptides, approximately 2 million PBMC per well were kept in culture. This clone was picked up one time. The antigen remains unidentified. Produced via immunoSEQ multiplex PCR; TCRdb's table is partial and in-frame only. The sample has approximately 16,000 clones, 76% seen once. In germline, CDR1 is LNHDA, CDR2 SQIVND (reference sequence). CDR3 length equals 15 residues. The germline V and J ends were trimmed by 3 bases and 2 bases, with 13 bases remaining between them.

This clonotype originated in a human donor who had a prior SARS-CoV-2 infection. The V gene is TRBV19, the J gene TRBJ1-2, with a tentative D call TRBD1 (6 bases). Sequencing used CD4+ T cells from PBMCs cultured with HCoV-NL63 spike peptides, obtained after COVID-19 vaccination. The CDR3 loop reads CASSIARGFNYGYTF. Here the CDR3 DNA reads TGTGCCAGTAGTATCGCCAGGGGATTCAACTATGGCTACACCTTC.